The present T cell receptor beta chain was sequenced within a study of shared clonotypes between healthy human individuals (dated by TCRdb to between 2020 and 2021). About the study as a whole: A few men and a couple of women, aged 18 to 49 years, made up the cohort. For each donor, three plates each were used for CD4 naive and CD4 memory, two plates were used for CD8 naive, and one plate was used for CD8 memory. Blood TCR repertoires of about five healthy adults were deeply sequenced to estimate repertoire size and the extent of clonotype sharing between individuals. To increase sequencing depth and limit assay-specific biases, TCR repertoire library preparation and sequencing were carried out by different laboratories using diverse techniques. Between about 0.9 and 10 billion PBMCs per donor were obtained by leukapheresis. Results and caveats for the whole study, not just this receptor: Incomplete sequencing was indicated by rarefaction of sorted-subset datasets, despite the large sequencing depth. Based on pairwise subsampling, the degree of clonotype sharing among donors was expected to be affected by sequencing depth. Sampling was restricted to blood, and TCR repertoires in tissue are likely to differ from TCR repertoires in blood. Because the study included a small number of donors, the genetic and exposure-history diversity represented was limited. Naive subsets generally had larger estimated clonotype richness than memory subsets. Across four donors, 4.5% to 6.5% of naive CD4, approximately 3.5% of naive CD8, 2.3% of memory CD4, and approximately 0.4% of memory CD8 clonotypes were shared. Compared with non-shared clonotypes, the clonotypes found in all four sorted-subset donors had higher generation probabilities.

The V end loses 2 bases and the J end loses 0 bases, and a stretch of 17 bases separates them. The CDR3 measures 18 amino acids from cysteine to phenylalanine. Only the CDR3 DNA is retained, 54 bases long and in frame from the first base. The germline V gene yields LGHNA for CDR1 and YSLEER for CDR2. Using the deep immunoSEQ assay, TCR CDR3 regions were amplified from genomic DNA by multiplex PCR. Extracted genomic DNA from each cell subset was distributed evenly across all wells of several immunoSEQ 96-well plates, and each plate was treated as a replicate. For sorted subsets, each replicate PCR was loaded with 200 ng genomic DNA, equivalent to 30,000 or so T cell genomes. The purified libraries were quantified using a Qubit 3.0 fluorometer, sized with a Bioanalyzer 2100, and then quantified again using the KAPA Library Quantification kit. Each immunoSEQ 96-well plate was sequenced on its own single-read 150-cycle Illumina NextSeq 550 flow cell. Concerning the study's data processing: Because the immunoSEQ output included only junctional sequences and no quality scores, the filtering could not be the same as the filtering used for full-length reads. Sequences were annotated with PyIR, a Python wrapper for IgBLAST v1.9, and V/J genes and CDR3 were assigned using IMGT germline references. Reads were removed for weak V/J assignments (E-value above 1e-6), missing CDR3, stop codons, out-of-frame junctions, or ambiguous translated residues. A V3J clonotype was defined by an identical inferred V gene, J gene, and CDR3 amino acid sequence. Percentage overlap between repertoires was computed as shared unique clonotypes divided by the size of the smaller repertoire. RTK rarefaction, the Chao1 estimator, and Recon v2.1 estimates of unobserved clonotypes were used to assess repertoire richness. OLGA was used to compute generation probabilities for all TCRbeta clonotypes that the gDNA method yielded from a few donors. As stored in TCRdb, this immuneACCESS dataset retains in-frame rearrangements with V and J assigned. A fraction of the clones does not appear; measured against another copy, unresolved V genes explain less than half of the discrepancy, and the remainder lacks a known reason. V, J and clone size were drawn from that table, and D and trimming were deduced from the DNA. In this sample the table shows about a million clones, approximately 77% of which occur a single time. The ten largest clones take up over 0.8% of the sample.

Points on this clone: This clone's antigen is unknown. No base quality information exists; no much larger clone differs at one position.

Healthy HIV-negative adults with no recently reported acute infections or vaccinations were included as donors. All donors were Caucasian adults living in Nashville, Tennessee, USA. CD4+ T cells were enriched by magnetic negative selection, after which naive cells were positively selected on CD45RA and the negative fraction was taken as the memory subset. After blood collection by leukapheresis, PBMCs were isolated using Ficoll-Histopaque density gradient centrifugation and then cryopreserved in the vapor phase of liquid nitrogen. Purity and quantity of every magnetically sorted T cell population were checked by analytical flow cytometry. Each sorted fraction had its genomic DNA isolated and then quantified by UV absorbance on a Nanodrop 2000c.

The source material was memory CD4+ T cells from PBMCs. This specimen's cell subset or site label, interpreted: CD45RA-negative fraction. The chain uses TRBV4-3 and TRBJ1-5; the D gene is perhaps TRBD1, from 5 matching bases. The receptor was isolated from a man aged 18 to 29 in good health. Some clones in this sample may be carry-over from other donors' samples. In nucleotides, the sequence is TGCGCCAGCAGCCAATTTCATCGGGGGGGACGTAGCAATCAGCCCCAGCATTTT. Translated, it gives CASSQFHRGGRSNQPQHF.